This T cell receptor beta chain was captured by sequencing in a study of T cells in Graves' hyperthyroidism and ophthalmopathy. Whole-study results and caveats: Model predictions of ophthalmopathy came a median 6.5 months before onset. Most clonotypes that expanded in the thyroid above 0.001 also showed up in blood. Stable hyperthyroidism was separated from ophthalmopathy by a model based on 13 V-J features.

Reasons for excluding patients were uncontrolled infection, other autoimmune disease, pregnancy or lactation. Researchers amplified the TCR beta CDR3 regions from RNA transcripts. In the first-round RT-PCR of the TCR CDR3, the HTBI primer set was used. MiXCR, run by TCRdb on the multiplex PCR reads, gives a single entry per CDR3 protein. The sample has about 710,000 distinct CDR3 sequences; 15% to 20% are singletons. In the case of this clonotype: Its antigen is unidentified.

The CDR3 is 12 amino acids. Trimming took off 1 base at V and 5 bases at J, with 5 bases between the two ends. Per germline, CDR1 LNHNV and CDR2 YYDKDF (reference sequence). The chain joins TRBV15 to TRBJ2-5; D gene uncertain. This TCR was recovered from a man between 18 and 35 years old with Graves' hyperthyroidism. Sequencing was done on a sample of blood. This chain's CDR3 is CATSRVGETQYF. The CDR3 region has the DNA TGTGCCACCAGCAGAGTGGGGGAGACCCAGTACTTC.